The 26 T cell receptor beta chains presented below share a single source sample, sequenced in a study of CD8 T cell repertoires and HIV-1 epitope variants. Assay: immunoSEQ multiplex PCR; the TCRdb copy retains only in-frame clones and omits some. Of some 1,200 clones in the sample, around two thirds were seen once. Antigens of these TCRs are unknown. Input material: cultured CD8+ T cells derived from PBMCs. These receptors all come from a male donor with HIV.

The chain carries TRBV5-4 and TRBJ2-3, with 8 nucleotides matching TRBD2. There are 15 residues in the CDR3. Trimming at V came to 4 bases and at J to 4 bases, leaving 8 bases not matched to a gene. CDR1 is SGHNT and CDR2 is YYREEE in the germline V gene (reference sequence). CDR3 loop: CASSRREGRSDTQYF. The CDR3 DNA sequence: TGTGCCAGCAGCCGCCGGGAGGGGCGGTCAGATACGCAGTATTTT.

The chain carries TRBV2 and TRBJ2-7; D perhaps matches TRBD1 (6 bases). The CDR3 runs 13 residues. Germline V gene sequence: CDR1 SNHLY, CDR2 FYNNEI. V was clipped by 2 bases and J by 3 bases, with 8 bases between them. CDR3 bases: TGTGCCAGCAGTGAAACAGGGAACTACGAGCAGTACTTC. It specifies CASSETGNYEQYF.

The V gene is TRBV19, the J gene TRBJ1-1, with unresolved D. Germline V CDR1 and CDR2: LNHDA, SQIVND (reference sequence). The V end lost 8 bases, the J end lost 4 bases, and 14 bases lay between the germline ends. The CDR3 covers 13 residues. The CDR3 DNA reads as TGTGCCAGTGCGTCGGGAGGGATCACTGAAGCTTTCTTT. Translating gives CASASGGITEAFF.

This clone has more than one count but fewer than ten. The genes are TRBV5-1 and TRBJ2-1; TRBD1 agrees at 8 bases. V lost 4 bases to trimming and J lost 10 bases; unmatched junction nucleotides: 7. The CDR3 is 13 amino acids. Looked up from germline, CDR1 is SGHRS and CDR2 is YFSETQ. The CDR3 DNA reads as TGCGCCAGCAGCCGTGGGACAGGTAACGAGCAGTTCTTC. It is translated as CASSRGTGNEQFF.

The V gene is TRBV5-6, the J gene TRBJ2-5; unclear D gene. Germline lookup yields CDR1 SGHDT and CDR2 YYEEEE. The germline V and J ends were trimmed by 0 bases and 2 bases, with 5 bases remaining between them. The CDR3 has 13 residues. The CDR3 is CASSLGSQETQYF. The CDR3 nucleotides are TGTGCCAGCAGCTTGGGCTCTCAAGAGACCCAGTACTTC.

There are a few counts of this clone. Here the CDR3 reads CASSLDGGASYEQYF. Written as DNA, the CDR3 is TGTGCCAGCAGCTTAGACGGGGGCGCCTCCTACGAGCAGTACTTC. V and J are TRBV7-2 and TRBJ2-7; either TRBD1 or TRBD2 may fit D (6 bases each). In germline, CDR1 is SGHTA, CDR2 FQGNSA. This CDR3 is 15 amino acids long. Trimming cost V 1 base and J 0 bases, with 10 bases left between them.

This clone was found a few times. The chain recombines TRBV27 with TRBJ1-6; 7 nucleotides line up with TRBD1. The length of the CDR3 is 14 residues. Trimming removed 6 bases from V and 7 bases from J; junction bases left unmatched: 6. Germline loops: CDR1 MNHEY, CDR2 SMNVEV (reference sequence). CDR3 residues: CASSVTGNNSPLHF. CDR3 DNA sequence: TGTGCCAGCAGCGTGACAGGGAACAATTCACCCCTCCACTTT.

J is TRBJ2-5 and V is TRBV4-3; D uncertain. Trimming shortened V by 5 bases and J by 5 bases, and 12 bases separated the two germline ends. CDR1 and CDR2 from the germline V gene are LGHNA and YSLEER. The CDR3 is 13 amino acids. The CDR3 reads CASSSLLTETQYF. The DNA for the CDR3 is TGCGCCAGCAGCTCCCTTCTCACGGAGACCCAGTACTTC.

V gene TRBV19 combines with J gene TRBJ1-5; D is uncertain. The CDR3 spans 15 residues. The V end lost 5 bases, the J end lost 2 bases, and 13 bases lay between the germline ends. Germline V gene lookup returns CDR1 LNHDA and CDR2 SQIVND (reference sequence). The DNA for the CDR3 is TGTGCCAGTAGTGTCGGGGAATGGGGCAATCAGCCCCAGCATTTT. Its translation is CASSVGEWGNQPQHF.

This clone was counted only a few times. The V gene is TRBV7-9, the J gene TRBJ1-4; 8 bases are shared with TRBD1. CDR3 length: 13 residues. Unmatched junction bases numbered 1, after V lost 3 bases and J lost 7 bases. CDR1 is SEHNR and CDR2 is FQNEAQ in the germline V gene (reference sequence). CDR3 protein: CASSLGTGEKLFF. Here the CDR3 DNA reads TGTGCCAGCAGCTTGGGGACAGGTGAAAAACTGTTTTTT.

The chain uses TRBV7-9 and TRBJ2-1; D possibly corresponds to TRBD2 (6 bases). CDR1 is SEHNR and CDR2 is FQNEAQ in the germline V gene (reference sequence). The CDR3 is 15 amino acids. Between the trimmed V and J ends, which lost 0 bases and 5 bases, there was a span of 11 bases. CDR3 amino acids: CASSLASGAHNEQFF. CDR3 nucleotides: TGTGCCAGCAGCTTAGCTAGCGGAGCACACAATGAGCAGTTCTTC.

In this sample, this clone turned up a few times. This chain uses TRBV9 with TRBJ2-1; no clear D gene. The germline V gene has CDR1 SGDLS and CDR2 YYNGEE. This CDR3 region has 12 residues. Trimming took 4 bases from V and 5 from J, leaving 7 bases between them. CDR3 sequence: CASSSADNEQFF. The CDR3, as DNA: TGTGCCAGCAGCTCCGCTGACAATGAGCAGTTCTTC.

V is TRBV9 and J is TRBJ1-2, with TRBD1 identical over 8 bases. The trim removed 3 bases at V and 2 bases at J, leaving 9 bases unmatched. Germline loops: CDR1 SGDLS, CDR2 YYNGEE. The CDR3 loop spans 16 amino acids. CDR3: CASSGEGQVKNYGYTF. The CDR3 region has the DNA TGTGCCAGCAGCGGAGAGGGACAGGTAAAAAACTATGGCTACACCTTC. Supplemented by reference TRBV9 and TRBJ1-2, the full variable domain reads DSGVTQTPKHLITATGQRVTLRCSPRSGDLSVYWYQQSLDQGLQFLIQYYNGEERAKGNILERFSAQQFPDLHSELNLSSLELGDSALYFCASSGEGQVKNYGYTFGSGTRLTVV.

V gene TRBV5-4 combines with J gene TRBJ2-7; 8 nucleotides line up with TRBD1. V dropped 0 bases and J dropped 5; count of bases not matched to a gene: 4. This CDR3 comprises 14 residues. Germline V gene lookup returns CDR1 SGHNT and CDR2 YYREEE (reference sequence). This CDR3 reads CASSLADRVNEQYF. DNA of the CDR3: TGTGCCAGCAGCTTGGCGGACAGGGTGAACGAGCAGTACTTC. Variable domain in full (rest from reference TRBV5-4 and TRBJ2-7): ETGVTQSPTHLIKTRGQQVTLRCSSQSGHNTVSWYQQALGQGPQFIFQYYREEENGRGNFPPRFSGLQFPNYSSELNVNALELDDSALYLCASSLADRVNEQYFGPGTRLTVT.

The chain joins TRBV19 to TRBJ1-1; D gene unclear. V shed 1 base and J shed 1 base, with 4 bases lying between them. Per germline, CDR1 LNHDA and CDR2 SQIVND (reference sequence). The CDR3 covers 13 residues. The CDR3 nucleotides read TGTGCCAGTAGTATAGGCGCGAACACTGAAGCTTTCTTT. This sequence encodes CASSIGANTEAFF.

This clone appeared a few times. The chain employs TRBV27 and TRBJ1-3; D not resolved. The CDR3 extends over 15 amino acids. V was pared by 5 bases and J by 0 bases, with 11 bases between. The germline V gene encodes CDR1 MNHEY and CDR2 SMNVEV (reference sequence). CDR3 amino acids: CASSADGYSGNTIYF. As DNA, the CDR3 is TGTGCCAGCAGTGCGGACGGATACTCTGGAAACACCATATATTTT.

This clone came up once. The V gene is TRBV5-4, the J gene TRBJ2-3, with 7 nucleotides matching TRBD2. The germline gives CDR1 SGHNT, CDR2 YYREEE (reference sequence). The junction had 6 bases not matched to a gene; V was cut back by 0 bases and J by 2 bases. CDR3 length equals 16 residues. The CDR3 DNA reads as TGTGCCAGCAGCTTGGGGGTGGGAGGGCCCACAGATACGCAGTATTTT. The encoded protein is CASSLGVGGPTDTQYF.

V is TRBV6-5 and J is TRBJ2-7; 7 bases fit TRBD2. There are 12 residues in the CDR3. With V trimmed by 5 bases and J by 6 bases, 4 bases remained unmatched. CDR1 MNHEY and CDR2 SVGAGI come from the germline V gene. The CDR3 sequence is CASSAGTIEQYF. CDR3 bases: TGTGCCAGCAGTGCGGGGACTATCGAGCAGTACTTC.

The chain recombines TRBV7-9 with TRBJ2-5; no clear D gene. CDR1 is SEHNR and CDR2 is FQNEAQ in the germline V gene (reference sequence). Trimming removed 5 bases at V and 1 base at J, with 8 bases between. This CDR3 is 13 amino acids long. CDR3 sequence (DNA): TGTGCCAGCAGCCCGGACGGCCAAGAGACCCAGTACTTC. Its protein is CASSPDGQETQYF.

This rearrangement joins TRBV10-3 to TRBJ2-3, with 11 positions matching TRBD2. The CDR3 totals 19 residues. Germline loops: CDR1 ENHRY, CDR2 SYGVKD. V dropped 3 bases and J dropped 2; count of bases not matched to a gene: 13. The CDR3 DNA is TGTGCCATCAGTGATCTCTTTAGCGGGAGGGAAGAATCCACAGATACGCAGTATTTT. Translation gives CAISDLFSGREESTDTQYF.

This rearrangement joins TRBV5-8 to TRBJ2-3; 10 nucleotides agree with TRBD2. V dropped 3 bases and J dropped 9; count of bases not matched to a gene: 13. Per the germline V gene, CDR1 is SGHTS and CDR2 is YDEGEE. This CDR3 contains 16 residues. Here the CDR3 reads CASSSRRLLAGDTQYF. CDR3 sequence (DNA): TGTGCCAGCAGCTCCCGGAGGCTTCTAGCGGGAGACACGCAGTATTTT.

This clone is large. This chain links TRBV27 with TRBJ2-7; D is possibly TRBD2 (6 bases). V was trimmed by 6 bases and J by 2 bases, leaving 20 bases between them. CDR3 length: 16 residues. Germline assignment: CDR1 MNHEY and CDR2 SMNVEV (reference sequence). This chain's CDR3 is CASSLTSGTFAYEQYF. As DNA, the CDR3 is TGTGCCAGCAGCTTAACCTCAGGGACTTTCGCCTACGAGCAGTACTTC.

V and J are TRBV18 and TRBJ2-7; TRBD1 matches 7 bases. V lost 2 bases, J lost 4 bases, and 8 bases stayed unmatched. Per the germline V gene, CDR1 is KGHSH and CDR2 is LQKENI. CDR3 length: 15 residues. The CDR3 nucleotides read TGTGCCAGCTCACCATCTCAAGGGGGCCTTTACGAGCAGTACTTC. Translating it yields CASSPSQGGLYEQYF.

This rearrangement joins TRBV28 to TRBJ2-7; D is perhaps TRBD2 (6 bases). V shed 5 bases and J shed 5 bases, with 16 bases lying between them. Germline V gene data show CDR1 as MDHEN and CDR2 as SYDVKM. The CDR3 is 14 amino acids. CDR3 DNA sequence: TGTGCCAGCAGTGGGGCCAGGGAGGAAAACGAGCAGTACTTC. As protein: CASSGAREENEQYF.

The CDR3 reads CASSLIAGGPEQYF. The DNA of the CDR3 is TGTGCCAGCAGTCTCATAGCGGGAGGGCCCGAGCAGTACTTC. This chain links TRBV27 with TRBJ2-7, with TRBD2 matching 11 bases. Germline V gene sequence: CDR1 MNHEY, CDR2 SMNVEV (reference sequence). The CDR3 runs 14 residues. V was clipped by 5 bases and J by 6 bases; unmatched bases: 6.

The chain has TRBV7-6 and TRBJ2-6; 7 nucleotides agree with TRBD1. With V trimmed by 5 bases and J by 0 bases, 4 bases remained unmatched. CDR1 SGHVS and CDR2 FNYEAQ come from the germline V gene. The CDR3 consists of 16 residues. The CDR3 protein is CASSTRQGSGANVLTF. The CDR3 DNA is TGTGCCAGCAGCACGCGACAGGGCTCTGGGGCCAACGTCCTGACTTTC.